This T cell receptor (beta chain) derives from a study of post-analysis software for immune sequencing data. A note on this clonotype: Its matching antigen is unknown.

Trimming pared 6 bases from V and 3 bases from J, leaving 9 bases between. Germline lookup yields CDR1 SQVTM and CDR2 ANQGSEA. The CDR3 consists of 11 residues. Study-wide points: Four or five TRBV segments were significantly more frequent in patients than in controls. TRBV5-6, TRBV5-1 and TRBV20-1 were among these segments.

Sequencing libraries made from TCR beta cDNA carried unique molecular identifiers. Each CDR3 protein gets one entry after TCRdb re-called the PCR reads with MiXCR. Of hundreds of thousands of distinct CDR3 sequences in the sample, about 53% were seen once. The TCR sequence derives from a girl between 5 and 17 years old with multiple sclerosis. Sequences were obtained from blood. The chain has TRBV29-1 and TRBJ2-7; D is unresolved. CDR3 residues: CSVATFYEQYF. DNA for the CDR3: TGCAGCGTCGCTACCTTCTACGAGCAGTACTTC.